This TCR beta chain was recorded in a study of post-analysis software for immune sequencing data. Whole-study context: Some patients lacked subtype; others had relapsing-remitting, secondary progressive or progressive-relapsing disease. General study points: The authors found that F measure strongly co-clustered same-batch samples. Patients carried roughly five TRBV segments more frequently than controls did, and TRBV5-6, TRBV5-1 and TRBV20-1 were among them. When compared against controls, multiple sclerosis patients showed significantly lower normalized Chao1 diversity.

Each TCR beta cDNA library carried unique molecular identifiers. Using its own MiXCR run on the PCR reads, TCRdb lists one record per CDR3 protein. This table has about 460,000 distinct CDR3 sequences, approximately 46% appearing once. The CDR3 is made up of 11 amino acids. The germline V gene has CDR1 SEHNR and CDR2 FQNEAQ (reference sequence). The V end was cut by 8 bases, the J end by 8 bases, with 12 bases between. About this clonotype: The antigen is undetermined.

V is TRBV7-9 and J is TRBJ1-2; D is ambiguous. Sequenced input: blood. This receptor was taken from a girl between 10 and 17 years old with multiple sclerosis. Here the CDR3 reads CASDPPLGYTF. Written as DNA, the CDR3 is TGTGCCAGCGACCCACCCCTGGGCTACACCTTC.